This T cell receptor (beta chain) was found in a study of blood T cells in healthy people across ages. The CDR3 totals 15 residues. The V end was cut by 0 bases, the J end by 1 base, with 9 bases between. Germline lookup yields CDR1 SGHRS and CDR2 YFSETQ. A sample-barcoded 5' primer and a J-beta primer mix were used in a second PCR of about 6 to 12 cycles. Every cDNA molecule carried a tag from a template-switch adaptor bearing 12 random nucleotides. One entry per CDR3 protein, called by TCRdb with MiXCR from the 5' RACE reads. The table lists almost 800,000 distinct CDR3 sequences, roughly 60% of them singletons, with about 20% in the top ten.

The TCR originated in a man aged 30 to 39 in good health. Sequenced: blood. The chain links TRBV5-1 to TRBJ2-3; D is unresolved. The DNA for the CDR3 is TGCGCCAGCAGCTTGGTCAAGGTCCGCACAGATACGCAGTATTTT. Protein: CASSLVKVRTDTQYF.